The present entry profiles one T cell receptor beta chain with its context. The antigen is undetermined. This sample is drawn from a study of CD8 T cells in ankylosing spondylitis. Regarding the study as a whole: Disease-linked clones were found to be CD8+ and relatively rare in peripheral blood. Among TCR beta sequences, a motif of under ten highly homologous variants appeared characteristic of ankylosing spondylitis blood. Earlier studies detected some motif variants in reactive arthritis synovial fluid and blood.

CDR3 length equals 11 residues. With 8 bases removed from V and 3 bases from J, the gap between germline ends came to 8 bases. Germline V gene sequence: CDR1 MDHEN, CDR2 SYDVKM. Quantitative molecular-barcoded 5'-RACE generated the TCR beta libraries. From the 5' RACE reads, TCRdb called clonotypes with MiXCR, one entry per CDR3 protein. The sample yields some 140,000 distinct CDR3 sequences, about 7% seen once. The sequenced material came from blood, either unsorted or a sorted T cell fraction (not recorded which). The chain has TRBV28 and TRBJ2-7; D might be TRBD1 (5 bases). The source is a female donor with ankylosing spondylitis or in good health (not recorded which). The chain's CDR3 is CASWGGYEQYF. DNA of the CDR3: TGTGCCAGCTGGGGCGGCTACGAGCAGTACTTC.